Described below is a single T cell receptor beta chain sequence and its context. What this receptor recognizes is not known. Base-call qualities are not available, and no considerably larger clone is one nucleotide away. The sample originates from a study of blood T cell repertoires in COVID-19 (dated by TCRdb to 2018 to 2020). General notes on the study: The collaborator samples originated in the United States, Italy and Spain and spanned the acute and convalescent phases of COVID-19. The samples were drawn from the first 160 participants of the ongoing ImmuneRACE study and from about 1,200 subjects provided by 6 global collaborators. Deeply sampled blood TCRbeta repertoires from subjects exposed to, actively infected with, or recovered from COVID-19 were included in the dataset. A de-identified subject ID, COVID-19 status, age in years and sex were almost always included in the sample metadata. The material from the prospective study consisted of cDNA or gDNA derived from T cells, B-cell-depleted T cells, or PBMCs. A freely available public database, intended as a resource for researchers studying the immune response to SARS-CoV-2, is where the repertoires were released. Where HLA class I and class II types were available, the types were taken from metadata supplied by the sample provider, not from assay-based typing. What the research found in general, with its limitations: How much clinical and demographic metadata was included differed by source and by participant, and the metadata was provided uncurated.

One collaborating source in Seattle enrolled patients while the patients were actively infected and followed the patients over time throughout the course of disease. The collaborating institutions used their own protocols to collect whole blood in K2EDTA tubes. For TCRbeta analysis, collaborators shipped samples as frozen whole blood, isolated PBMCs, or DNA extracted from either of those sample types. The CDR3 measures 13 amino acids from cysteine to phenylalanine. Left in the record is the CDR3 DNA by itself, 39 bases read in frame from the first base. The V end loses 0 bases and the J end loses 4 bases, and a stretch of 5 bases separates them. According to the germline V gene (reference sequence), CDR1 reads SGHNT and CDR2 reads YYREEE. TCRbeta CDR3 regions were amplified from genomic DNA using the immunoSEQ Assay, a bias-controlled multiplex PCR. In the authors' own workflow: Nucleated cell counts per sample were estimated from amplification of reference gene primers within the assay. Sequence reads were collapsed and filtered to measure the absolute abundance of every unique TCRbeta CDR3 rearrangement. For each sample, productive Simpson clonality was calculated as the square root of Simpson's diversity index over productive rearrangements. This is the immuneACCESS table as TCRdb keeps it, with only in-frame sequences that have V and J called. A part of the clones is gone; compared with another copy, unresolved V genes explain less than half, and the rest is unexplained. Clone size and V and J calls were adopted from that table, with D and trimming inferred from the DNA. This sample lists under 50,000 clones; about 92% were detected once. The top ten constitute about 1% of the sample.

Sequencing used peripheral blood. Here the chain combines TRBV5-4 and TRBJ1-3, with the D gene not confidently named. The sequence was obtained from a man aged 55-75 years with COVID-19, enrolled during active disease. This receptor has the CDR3 CASSLGQGNTIYF. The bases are TGTGCCAGCAGCTTGGGGCAGGGAAACACCATATATTTT. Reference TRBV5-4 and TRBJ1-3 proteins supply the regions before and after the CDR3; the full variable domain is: ETGVTQSPTHLIKTRGQQVTLRCSSQSGHNTVSWYQQALGQGPQFIFQYYREEENGRGNFPPRFSGLQFPNYSSELNVNALELDDSALYLCASSLGQGNTIYFGEGSWLTVV.